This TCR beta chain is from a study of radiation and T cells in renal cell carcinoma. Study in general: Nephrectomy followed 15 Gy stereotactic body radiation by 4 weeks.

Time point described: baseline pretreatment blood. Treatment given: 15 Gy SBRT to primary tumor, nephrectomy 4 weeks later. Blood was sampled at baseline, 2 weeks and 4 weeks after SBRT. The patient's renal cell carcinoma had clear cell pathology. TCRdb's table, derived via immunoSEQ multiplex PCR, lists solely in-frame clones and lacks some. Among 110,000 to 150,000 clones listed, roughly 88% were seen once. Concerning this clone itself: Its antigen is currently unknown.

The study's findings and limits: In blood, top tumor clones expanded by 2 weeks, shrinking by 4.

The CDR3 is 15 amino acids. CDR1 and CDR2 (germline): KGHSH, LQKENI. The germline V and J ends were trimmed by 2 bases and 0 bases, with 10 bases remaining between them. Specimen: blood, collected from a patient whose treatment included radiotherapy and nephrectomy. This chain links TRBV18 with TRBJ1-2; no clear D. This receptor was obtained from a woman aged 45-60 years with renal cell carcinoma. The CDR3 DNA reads TGTGCCAGCTCACCAGGGGTGTTAGCTAACTATGGCTACACCTTC. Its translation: CASSPGVLANYGYTF.